This paragraph covers one T cell receptor beta chain sequence. The assay was immunoSEQ multiplex PCR, and TCRdb's table has in-frame clones only and misses some. The data contain under 500,000 clones, 92% of them singletons. Treatment here: some 19 received Ad26.COV2.S at low or high dose, single or two shots; roughly 5 received placebo; per-sample allocation not given. Specimen acquisition occurred on day 63 following the initial vaccine or placebo injection. These data originate in a study of Ad26.COV2.S vaccination and SARS-CoV-2 variants. Study-level information: Vaccine-arm donor from the placebo-controlled COV1001 Ad26.COV2.S trial. Doses of Ad26.COV2.S were injected into muscle once or twice, 56 days apart.

The J segment lost 2 bases and the V segment lost 2 bases, leaving 2 bases of the junction unmatched. The CDR3 covers 14 residues. The germline CDR1 and CDR2 sequences are SGHTA and FQGNSA. Sequenced here: peripheral blood, sampled in a trial of Ad26.COV2.S vaccine versus placebo. The V and J genes are TRBV7-2 and TRBJ2-7; 8 nucleotides line up with TRBD2. The clonotype originates from a person aged 18-60 years who received the Ad26.COV2.S COVID-19 vaccine or a placebo. The CDR3 DNA sequence: TGTGCCAGCAGCTTAAAAGCGGGGGCCTACGAGCAGTACTTC. Encoded protein: CASSLKAGAYEQYF.